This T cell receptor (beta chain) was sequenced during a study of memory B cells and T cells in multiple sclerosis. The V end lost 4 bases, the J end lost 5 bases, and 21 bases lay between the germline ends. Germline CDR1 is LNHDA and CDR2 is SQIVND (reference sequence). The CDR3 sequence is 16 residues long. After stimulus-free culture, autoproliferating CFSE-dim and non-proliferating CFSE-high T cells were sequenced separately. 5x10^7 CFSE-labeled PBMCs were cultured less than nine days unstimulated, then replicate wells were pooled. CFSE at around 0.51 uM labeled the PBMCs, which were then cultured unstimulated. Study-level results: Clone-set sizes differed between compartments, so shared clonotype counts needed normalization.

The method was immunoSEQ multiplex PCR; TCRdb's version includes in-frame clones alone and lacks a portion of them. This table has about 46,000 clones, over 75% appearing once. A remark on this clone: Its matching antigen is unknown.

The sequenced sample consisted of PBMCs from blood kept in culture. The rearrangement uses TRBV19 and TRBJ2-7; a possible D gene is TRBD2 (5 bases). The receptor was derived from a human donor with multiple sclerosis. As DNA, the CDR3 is TGTGCCAGTAGTAGAGATCGGACTTTTAGAAACGACGAGCAGTACTTC. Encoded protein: CASSRDRTFRNDEQYF. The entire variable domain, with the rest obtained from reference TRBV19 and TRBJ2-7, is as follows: DGGITQSPKYLFRKEGQNVTLSCEQNLNHDAMYWYRQDPGQGLRLIYYSQIVNDFQKGDIAEGYSVSREKKESFPLTVTSAQKNPTAFYLCASSRDRTFRNDEQYFGPGTRLTVT.